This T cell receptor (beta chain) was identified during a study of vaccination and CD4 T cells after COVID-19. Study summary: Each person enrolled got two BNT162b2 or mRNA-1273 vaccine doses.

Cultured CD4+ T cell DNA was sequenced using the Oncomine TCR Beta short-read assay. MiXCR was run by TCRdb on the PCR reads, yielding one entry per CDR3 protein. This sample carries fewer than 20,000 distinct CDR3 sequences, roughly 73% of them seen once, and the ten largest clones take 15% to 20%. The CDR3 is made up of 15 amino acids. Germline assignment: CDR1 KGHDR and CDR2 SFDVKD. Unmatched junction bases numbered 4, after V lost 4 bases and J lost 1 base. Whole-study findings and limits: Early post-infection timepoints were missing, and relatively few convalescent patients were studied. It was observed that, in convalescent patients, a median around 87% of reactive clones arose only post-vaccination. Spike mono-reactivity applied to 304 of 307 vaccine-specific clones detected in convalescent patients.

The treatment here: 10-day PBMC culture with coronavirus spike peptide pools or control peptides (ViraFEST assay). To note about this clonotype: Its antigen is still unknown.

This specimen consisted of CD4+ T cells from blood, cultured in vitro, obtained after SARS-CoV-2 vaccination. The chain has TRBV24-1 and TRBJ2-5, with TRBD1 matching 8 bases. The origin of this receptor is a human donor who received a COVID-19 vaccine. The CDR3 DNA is TGTGCCACCAGTGACGGCGGACAGGGCCAAGAGACCCAGTACTTC. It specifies CATSDGGQGQETQYF.